The present entry profiles one T cell receptor beta chain with its context. It lacks a known antigen. Base qualities are missing; no much larger clone stands one base away. Ends trimmed: V by 4 bases, J by 4 bases; bases unmatched to a gene: 6. CDR1 and CDR2, per the germline V gene, are KGHDR and SFDVKD. Its CDR3 holds 16 amino acids, cysteine through phenylalanine. The CDR3 DNA has 48 bases and is translated from base 1. Taken with the paper, the label for time point translates to: baseline before first vaccination. Vaccinee samples came from UK trials COV001 and COV002, including a single-blind randomized controlled phase 2/3 trial of AZD1222 (ChAdOx1 nCoV-19) in healthy adults. For TCRbeta chain sequencing, PBMC samples from trial participants were taken at day 0 and at day 28 after the second dose. The sample belongs to a study of T cell responses to AZD1222 COVID-19 vaccine (dated by TCRdb to about 2021). General notes on the study: AZD1222 recipients with second doses at about 4 weeks or about 12 weeks were pooled, because spike-specific TCR depth and breadth did not differ between schedules. TCR sequencing was performed for about 250 trial participants, of whom around 210 were given two doses of AZD1222 and some 25 were given two doses of MenACWY control vaccine. Trial participants were enrolled by age into 18-55, 56-69 and 70-plus year subgroups, with roughly 150, 30 and 60 TCR-sequenced participants respectively. General study outcomes and caveats: After two AZD1222 doses, spike-specific TCR breadth and depth were significantly higher than at day 0 and than in MenACWY recipients. In the small 56-69-year group, the increase in depth fell short of significance, most likely because of low power. No day 14 peak-response samples were available, so repertoires were characterized only after the peak T cell response. The vaccine-associated CD4 TCRs covered the entire spike protein, and the dominant responses fell in regions 160-218 and 743-854. Most participants were white British and females outnumbered males, and the authors suggested that clonal diversity may have been underestimated. Only five or six AZD1222 recipients were SARS-CoV-2 seropositive at baseline, limiting conclusions about previously exposed vaccinees. Nearly half of unique spike-specific TCRs reportedly recognized epitopes outside regions mutated in the B.1.351 and B.1.1.7 variants.

The CDR3 regions of human TCRbeta chains were analyzed by immunosequencing. Per the authors' processing: Repertoire TCRs were checked for matches against a reference library of SARS-CoV-2-specific TCRs that had been generated using the MIRA antigen-specificity platform. Breadth was defined as the fraction of unique TCRs that were SARS-CoV-2-associated. Depth was defined as the fraction of total T cells that were SARS-CoV-2-associated. Using the MIRA data, each spike-specific TCR was mapped to the spike region that the TCR reacts to and placed in a CD4 or CD8 class. Log10-transformed breadth and depth values were compared by one-way ANOVA with Sidak's multiple comparisons tests. Not all clones reach the TCRdb copy of this immuneACCESS table, which keeps in-frame sequences only. Checked studies attribute under half of the gap to unresolved V genes and leave the rest unexplained. V and J calls and clone size come straight from that table; D and trimming were deduced from the DNA. Across this sample there are more than 85,000 clones, with more than 70% seen only once. Approximately 15% of the sample is in the top ten clones.

The chain was built from TRBV24-1 and TRBJ2-1, with 10 bases aligning to TRBD2. The sequence derives from an adult in good health. Specimen: peripheral blood, collected on day 0 of AZD1222 vaccination. The CDR3 reads as follows: CATSEPSGGYYNEQFF. The DNA reads TGTGCCACCAGTGAGCCTAGCGGGGGCTATTACAATGAGCAGTTCTTC.